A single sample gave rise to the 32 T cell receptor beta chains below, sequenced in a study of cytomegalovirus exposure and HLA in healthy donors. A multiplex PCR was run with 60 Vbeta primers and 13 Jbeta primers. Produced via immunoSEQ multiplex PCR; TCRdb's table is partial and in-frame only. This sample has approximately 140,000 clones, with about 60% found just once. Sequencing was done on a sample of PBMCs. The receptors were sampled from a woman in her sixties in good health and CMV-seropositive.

The CDR3 bases are TGCGCCAGCAGCTTGGTACCCAGGGCGCACTATAATTCACCCCTCCACTTT. It codes for CASSLVPRAHYNSPLHF. The chain is built from TRBV5-1 and TRBJ1-6; D might be TRBD1 (5 bases). CDR1 is SGHRS and CDR2 is YFSETQ in the germline V gene. The CDR3 has 17 amino acids. The germline V and J ends were trimmed by 0 bases and 3 bases, with 13 bases remaining between them.

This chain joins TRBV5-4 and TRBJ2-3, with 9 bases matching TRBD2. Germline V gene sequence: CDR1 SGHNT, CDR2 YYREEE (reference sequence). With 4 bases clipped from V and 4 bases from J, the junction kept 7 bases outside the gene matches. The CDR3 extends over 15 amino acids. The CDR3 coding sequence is TGTGCCAGCAGCGGGGCGGGAGGGCGGGCAGATACGCAGTATTTT. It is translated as CASSGAGGRADTQYF.

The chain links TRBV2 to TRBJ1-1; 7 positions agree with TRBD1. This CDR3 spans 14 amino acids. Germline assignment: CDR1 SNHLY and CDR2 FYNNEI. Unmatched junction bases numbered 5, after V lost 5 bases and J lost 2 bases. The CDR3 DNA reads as TGTGCCAGCAGTTCGGACAGGTTTAACACTGAAGCTTTCTTT. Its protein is CASSSDRFNTEAFF. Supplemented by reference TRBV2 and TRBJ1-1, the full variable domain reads EPEVTQTPSHQVTQMGQEVILRCVPISNHLYFYWYRQILGQKVEFLVSFYNNEISEKSEIFDDQFSVERPDGSNFTLKIRSTKLEDSAMYFCASSSDRFNTEAFFGQGTRLTVV.

The chain's CDR3 is CASSFSGVAYNEQFF. The CDR3 nucleotides are TGTGCCAGCAGTTTTTCGGGAGTTGCGTACAATGAGCAGTTCTTC. The chain employs TRBV27 and TRBJ2-1, with D possibly matching TRBD2 (6 bases). The CDR3 is 15 amino acids. The ends were cut back, 3 bases at V and 4 bases at J, with 13 bases in the middle. Germline CDR1 is MNHEY and CDR2 is SMNVEV (reference sequence).

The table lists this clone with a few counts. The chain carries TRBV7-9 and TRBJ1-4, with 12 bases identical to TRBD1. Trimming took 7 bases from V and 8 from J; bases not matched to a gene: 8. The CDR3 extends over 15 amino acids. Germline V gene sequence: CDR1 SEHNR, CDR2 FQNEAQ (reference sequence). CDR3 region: CASTSLGQGAEKLFF. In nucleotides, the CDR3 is TGTGCCAGCACCTCCTTGGGACAGGGGGCGGAAAAACTGTTTTTT.

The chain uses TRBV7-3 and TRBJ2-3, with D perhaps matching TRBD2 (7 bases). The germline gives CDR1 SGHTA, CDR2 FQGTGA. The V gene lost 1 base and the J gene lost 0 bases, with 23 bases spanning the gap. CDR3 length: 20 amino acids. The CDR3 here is CASSLRGGQPGGHSTDTQYF. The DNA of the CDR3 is TGTGCCAGCAGCTTAAGAGGTGGACAGCCGGGGGGACATAGCACAGATACGCAGTATTTT.

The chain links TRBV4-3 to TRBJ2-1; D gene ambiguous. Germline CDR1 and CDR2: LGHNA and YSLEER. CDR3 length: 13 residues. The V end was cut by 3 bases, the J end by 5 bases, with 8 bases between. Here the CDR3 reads CASSQYMDNEQFF. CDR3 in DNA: TGCGCCAGCAGCCAGTACATGGACAATGAGCAGTTCTTC.

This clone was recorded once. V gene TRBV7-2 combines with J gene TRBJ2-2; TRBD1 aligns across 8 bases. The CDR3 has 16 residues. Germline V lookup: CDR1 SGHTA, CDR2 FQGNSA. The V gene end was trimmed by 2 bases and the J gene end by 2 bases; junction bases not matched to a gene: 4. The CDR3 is CASSLNRGENTGELFF. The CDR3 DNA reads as TGTGCCAGCAGCTTAAACAGGGGGGAAAACACCGGGGAGCTGTTTTTT.

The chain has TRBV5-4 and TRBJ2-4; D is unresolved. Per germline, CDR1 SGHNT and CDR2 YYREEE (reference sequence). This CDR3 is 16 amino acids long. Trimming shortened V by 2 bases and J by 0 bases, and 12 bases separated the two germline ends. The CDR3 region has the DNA TGTGCCAGCAGCTTTCCAGGTTCCCTAGCCAAAAACATTCAGTACTTC. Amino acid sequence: CASSFPGSLAKNIQYF.

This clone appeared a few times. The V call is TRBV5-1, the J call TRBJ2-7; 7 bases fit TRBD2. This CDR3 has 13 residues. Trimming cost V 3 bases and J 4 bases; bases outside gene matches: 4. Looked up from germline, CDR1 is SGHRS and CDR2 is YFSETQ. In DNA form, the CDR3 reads TGCGCCAGCAGCTCGGGAGGAGGGTACGAGCAGTACTTC. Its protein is CASSSGGGYEQYF.

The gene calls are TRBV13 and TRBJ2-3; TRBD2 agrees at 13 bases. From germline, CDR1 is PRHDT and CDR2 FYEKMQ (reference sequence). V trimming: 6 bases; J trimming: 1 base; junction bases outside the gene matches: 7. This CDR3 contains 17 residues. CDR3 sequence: CASSAGTSGAGTDTQYF. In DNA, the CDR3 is TGTGCCAGCAGTGCCGGGACTAGCGGGGCGGGCACAGATACGCAGTATTTT. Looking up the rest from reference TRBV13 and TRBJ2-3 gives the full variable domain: AAGVIQSPRHLIKEKRETATLKCYPIPRHDTVYWYQQGPGQDPQFLISFYEKMQSDKGSIPDRFSAQQFSDYHSELNMSSLELGDSALYFCASSAGTSGAGTDTQYFGPGTRLTVL.

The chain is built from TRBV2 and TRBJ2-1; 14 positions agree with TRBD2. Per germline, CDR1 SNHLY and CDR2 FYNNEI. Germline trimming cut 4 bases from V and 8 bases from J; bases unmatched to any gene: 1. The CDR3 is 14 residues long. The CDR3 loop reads CASSGTSGRHEQFF. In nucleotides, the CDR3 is TGTGCCAGCAGTGGGACTAGCGGGAGGCATGAGCAGTTCTTC.

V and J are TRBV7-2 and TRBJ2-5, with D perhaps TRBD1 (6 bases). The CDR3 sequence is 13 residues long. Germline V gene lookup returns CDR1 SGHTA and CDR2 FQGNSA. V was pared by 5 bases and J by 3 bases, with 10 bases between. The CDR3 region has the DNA TGTGCCAGCAGCGGGGGCCGAAAAGAGACCCAGTACTTC. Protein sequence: CASSGGRKETQYF.

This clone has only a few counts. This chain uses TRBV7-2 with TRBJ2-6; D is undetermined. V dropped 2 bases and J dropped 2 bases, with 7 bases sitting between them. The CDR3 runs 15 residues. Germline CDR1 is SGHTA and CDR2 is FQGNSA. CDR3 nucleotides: TGTGCCAGCAGCTTATTGTTAACTGGGGCCAACGTCCTGACTTTC. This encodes CASSLLLTGANVLTF.

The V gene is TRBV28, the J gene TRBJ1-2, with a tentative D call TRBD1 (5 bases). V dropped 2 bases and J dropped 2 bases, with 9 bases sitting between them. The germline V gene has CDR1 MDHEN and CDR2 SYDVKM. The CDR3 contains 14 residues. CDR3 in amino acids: CASSLGGENYGYTF. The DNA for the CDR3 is TGTGCCAGCAGTTTAGGAGGGGAGAACTATGGCTACACCTTC.

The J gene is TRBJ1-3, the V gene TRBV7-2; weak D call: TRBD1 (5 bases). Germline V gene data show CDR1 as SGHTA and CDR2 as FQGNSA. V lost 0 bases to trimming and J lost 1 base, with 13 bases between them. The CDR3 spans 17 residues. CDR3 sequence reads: CASSLAPRGASGNTIYF. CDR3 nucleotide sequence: TGTGCCAGCAGCTTAGCCCCTAGGGGCGCTTCTGGAAACACCATATATTTT.

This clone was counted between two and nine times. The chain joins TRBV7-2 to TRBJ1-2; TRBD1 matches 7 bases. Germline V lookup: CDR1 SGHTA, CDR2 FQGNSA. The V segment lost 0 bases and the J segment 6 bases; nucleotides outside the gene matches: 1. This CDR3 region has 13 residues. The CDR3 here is CASSLAGGNGYTF. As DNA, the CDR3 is TGTGCCAGCAGCTTAGCAGGGGGCAATGGCTACACCTTC.

The CDR3 DNA reads as TGTGCCAGCAGCAACCTCGGGACAGTTACTACTGAAGCTTTCTTT. Translating it yields CASSNLGTVTTEAFF. The rearrangement links TRBV27 to TRBJ1-1; the match to TRBD1 covers 7 bases. V lost 6 bases to trimming and J lost 5 bases; unmatched junction nucleotides: 12. CDR3 length: 15 amino acids. CDR1 and CDR2 from the germline V gene are MNHEY and SMNVEV (reference sequence).

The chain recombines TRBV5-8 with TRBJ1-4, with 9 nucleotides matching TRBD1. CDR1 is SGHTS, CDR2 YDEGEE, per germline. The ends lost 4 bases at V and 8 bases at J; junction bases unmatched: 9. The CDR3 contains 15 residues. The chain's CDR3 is CASSPSGTGREKLFF. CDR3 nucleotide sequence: TGTGCCAGCAGCCCCTCGGGGACAGGGCGGGAAAAACTGTTTTTT.

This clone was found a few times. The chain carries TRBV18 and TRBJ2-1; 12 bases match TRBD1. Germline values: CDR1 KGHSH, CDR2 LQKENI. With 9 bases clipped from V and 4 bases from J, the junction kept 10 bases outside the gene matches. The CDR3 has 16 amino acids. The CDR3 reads CASSTGQGATYNEQFF. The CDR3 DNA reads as TGTGCCAGTTCTACGGGACAGGGGGCAACTTACAATGAGCAGTTCTTC. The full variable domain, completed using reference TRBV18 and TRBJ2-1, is NAGVMQNPRHLVRRRGQEARLRCSPMKGHSHVYWYRQLPEEGLKFMVYLQKENIIDESGMPKERFSAEFPKEGPSILRIQQVVRGDSAAYFCASSTGQGATYNEQFFGPGTRLTVL.

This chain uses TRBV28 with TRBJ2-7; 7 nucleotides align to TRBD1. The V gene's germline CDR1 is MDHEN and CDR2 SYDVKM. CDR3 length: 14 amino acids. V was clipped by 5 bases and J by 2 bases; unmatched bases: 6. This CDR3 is CASSPGQAPYEQYF. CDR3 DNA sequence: TGTGCCAGCAGTCCCGGACAGGCGCCCTACGAGCAGTACTTC.

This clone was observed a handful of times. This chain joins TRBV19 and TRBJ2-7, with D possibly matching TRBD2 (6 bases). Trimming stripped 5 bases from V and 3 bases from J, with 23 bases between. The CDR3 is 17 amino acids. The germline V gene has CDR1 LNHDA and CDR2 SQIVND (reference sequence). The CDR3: CASSPYGQARGLYEQYF. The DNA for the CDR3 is TGTGCCAGTAGTCCCTATGGGCAGGCAAGGGGACTCTACGAGCAGTACTTC.

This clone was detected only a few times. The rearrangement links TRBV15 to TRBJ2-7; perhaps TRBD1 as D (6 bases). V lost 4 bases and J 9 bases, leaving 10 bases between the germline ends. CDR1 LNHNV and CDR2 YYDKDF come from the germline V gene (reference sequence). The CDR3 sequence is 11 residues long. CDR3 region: CATSTQGLQYF. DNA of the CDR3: TGTGCCACCAGCACACAGGGATTGCAGTACTTC.

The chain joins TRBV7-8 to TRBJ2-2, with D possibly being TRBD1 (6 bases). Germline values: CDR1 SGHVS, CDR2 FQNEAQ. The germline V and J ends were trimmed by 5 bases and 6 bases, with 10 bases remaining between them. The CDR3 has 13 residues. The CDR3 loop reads CASSEQGPGELFF. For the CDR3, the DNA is TGTGCCAGCAGCGAACAGGGCCCCGGGGAGCTGTTTTTT.

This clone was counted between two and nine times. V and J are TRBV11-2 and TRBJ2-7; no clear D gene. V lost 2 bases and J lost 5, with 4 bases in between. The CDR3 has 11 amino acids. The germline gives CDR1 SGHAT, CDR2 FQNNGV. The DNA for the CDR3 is TGTGCCAGCAGCTTAAGCCACGAGCAGTACTTC. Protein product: CASSLSHEQYF.

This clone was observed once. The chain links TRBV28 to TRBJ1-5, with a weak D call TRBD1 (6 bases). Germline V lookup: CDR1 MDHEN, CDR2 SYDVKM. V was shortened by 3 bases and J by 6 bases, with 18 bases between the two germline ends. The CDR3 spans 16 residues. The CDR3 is CASSFLGGAIGQPQHF. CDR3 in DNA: TGTGCCAGCAGTTTCTTGGGGGGGGCGATAGGTCAGCCCCAGCATTTT.

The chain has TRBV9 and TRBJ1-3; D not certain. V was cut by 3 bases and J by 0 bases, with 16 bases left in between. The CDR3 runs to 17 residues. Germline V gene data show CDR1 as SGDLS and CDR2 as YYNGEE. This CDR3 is CASSAGLDFHSGNTIYF. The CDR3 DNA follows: TGTGCCAGCAGCGCCGGACTTGACTTCCACTCTGGAAACACCATATATTTT.

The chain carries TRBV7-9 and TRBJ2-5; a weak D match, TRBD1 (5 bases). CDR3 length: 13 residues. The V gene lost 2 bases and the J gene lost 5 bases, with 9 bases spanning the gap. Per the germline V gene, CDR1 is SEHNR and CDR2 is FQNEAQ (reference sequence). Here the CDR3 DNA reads TGTGCCAGCAGCTTACAGGGATCCGAGACCCAGTACTTC. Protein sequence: CASSLQGSETQYF.

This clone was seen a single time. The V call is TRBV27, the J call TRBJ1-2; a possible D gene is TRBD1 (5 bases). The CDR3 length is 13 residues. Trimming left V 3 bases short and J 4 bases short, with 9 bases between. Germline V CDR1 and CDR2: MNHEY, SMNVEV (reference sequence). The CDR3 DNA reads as TGTGCCAGCAGTTTCCAGGGCAGCTATGGCTACACCTTC. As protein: CASSFQGSYGYTF.

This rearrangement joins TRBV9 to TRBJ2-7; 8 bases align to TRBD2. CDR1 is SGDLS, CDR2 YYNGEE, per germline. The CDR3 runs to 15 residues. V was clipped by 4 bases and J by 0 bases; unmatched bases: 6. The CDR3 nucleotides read TGTGCCAGCAGCCCATCGACTAGCGACTCCTACGAGCAGTACTTC. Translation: CASSPSTSDSYEQYF. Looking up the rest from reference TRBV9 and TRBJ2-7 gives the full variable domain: DSGVTQTPKHLITATGQRVTLRCSPRSGDLSVYWYQQSLDQGLQFLIQYYNGEERAKGNILERFSAQQFPDLHSELNLSSLELGDSALYFCASSPSTSDSYEQYFGPGTRLTVT.

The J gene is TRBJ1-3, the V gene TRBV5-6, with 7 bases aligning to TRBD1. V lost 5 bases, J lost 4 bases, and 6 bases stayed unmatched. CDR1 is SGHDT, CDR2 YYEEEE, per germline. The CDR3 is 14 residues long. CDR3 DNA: TGTGCCAGCAGTTTCACAGGGGAAGGAAACACCATATATTTT. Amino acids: CASSFTGEGNTIYF.

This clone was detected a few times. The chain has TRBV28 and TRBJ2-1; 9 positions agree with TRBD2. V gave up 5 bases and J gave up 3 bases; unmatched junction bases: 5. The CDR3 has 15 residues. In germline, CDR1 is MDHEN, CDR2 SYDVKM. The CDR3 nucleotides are TGTGCCAGCAGTCCGTCTAGCGGGAACTACAATGAGCAGTTCTTC. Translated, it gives CASSPSSGNYNEQFF.